These T cell receptor beta chains were read from a single sample in a study of blood T cell repertoires in COVID-19. Profiling relied on immunoSEQ multiplex PCR, and the TCRdb table lists in-frame clones only, not all of them. The sample lists about 130,000 clones; approximately 80% were seen once. Sequenced sample: peripheral blood. These receptors all come from a woman older than 75 with acute or convalescent COVID-19. The CDR3 runs from the conserved cysteine through the conserved F or W. Fields, in order: V gene, clone size, J gene, D gene, CDR3 DNA, CDR3 protein. D genes are given only for firm matches. Clone size is given for some rows only: seen once, a few or many times, or a class if the clone is expanded.

V gene: TRBV3-1/TRBV3-2
clone size: -
J gene: TRBJ2-7
D gene: -
CDR3 DNA: TGTGCCAGCAGCCCCTCTTCAGGGGTAGGCGAGCAGTACTTC
CDR3 protein: CASSPSSGVGEQYF

V gene: TRBV7-9
clone size: -
J gene: TRBJ1-4
D gene: -
CDR3 DNA: TGTGCCAGCGGGCCTCTTGGGGAAAAACTGTTTTTT
CDR3 protein: CASGPLGEKLFF

V gene: TRBV27
clone size: -
J gene: TRBJ2-2
D gene: -
CDR3 DNA: TGTGCCAGCAGTCCCGTTGTAGGGGTCAGGGTTTCCGGGGAGCTGTTTTTT
CDR3 protein: CASSPVVGVRVSGELFF

V gene: TRBV18
clone size: -
J gene: TRBJ1-5
D gene: -
CDR3 DNA: TGTGCCAGCTCAGAGGCCGGATCCAATCAGCCCCAGCATTTT
CDR3 protein: CASSEAGSNQPQHF

V gene: TRBV6-5
clone size: -
J gene: TRBJ2-1
D gene: TRBD1
CDR3 DNA: TGTGCCAGCAGTTCTCTCGACGGGACAGAGAACAATGAGCAGTTCTTC
CDR3 protein: CASSSLDGTENNEQFF

V gene: TRBV11-1
clone size: -
J gene: TRBJ1-3
D gene: -
CDR3 DNA: TGCGCAGACCCGGGACAACTTTCTGGAAACACCATATATTTT
CDR3 protein: CADPGQLSGNTIYF

V gene: TRBV15
clone size: -
J gene: TRBJ2-1
D gene: -
CDR3 DNA: TGTGCCACCAGCAGAGAACGTCGGGACAATGAGCAGTTCTTC
CDR3 protein: CATSRERRDNEQFF

V gene: TRBV4-2
clone size: -
J gene: TRBJ2-3
D gene: -
CDR3 DNA: TGTGCCAGCAGCCAAGATGCGGGGTCAGATACGCAGTATTTT
CDR3 protein: CASSQDAGSDTQYF

V gene: TRBV19
clone size: -
J gene: TRBJ2-1
D gene: -
CDR3 DNA: TGTGCCAGCAGCCGAGGGGGGGCGCAGGGTGAGCAGTTCTTC
CDR3 protein: CASSRGGAQGEQFF

V gene: TRBV29-1
clone size: -
J gene: TRBJ1-5
D gene: TRBD1
CDR3 DNA: TGCAGCGCCCGCCCAGGGGGTTCCAATCAGCCCCAGCATTTT
CDR3 protein: CSARPGGSNQPQHF

V gene: TRBV18
clone size: -
J gene: TRBJ2-7
D gene: TRBD1
CDR3 DNA: TGTGCCAGCTCAGCCTTACAGGGGGCCTACGAGCAGTACTTC
CDR3 protein: CASSALQGAYEQYF

V gene: TRBV5-1
clone size: few
J gene: TRBJ1-4
D gene: TRBD1
CDR3 DNA: TGCGCCAGCAGACGGACAGGGGGCCTTGAAAAACTGTTTTTT
CDR3 protein: CASRRTGGLEKLFF

V gene: TRBV18
clone size: -
J gene: TRBJ1-4
D gene: -
CDR3 DNA: TGTGCCAGCTCACCGTACAGGGAGGGGAATGAAAAACTGTTTTTT
CDR3 protein: CASSPYREGNEKLFF

V gene: TRBV3-1/TRBV3-2
clone size: -
J gene: TRBJ1-2
D gene: TRBD1
CDR3 DNA: TGTGCCAGCAGCCAAGATCCAGGGGGCGCGGGCTACACCTTC
CDR3 protein: CASSQDPGGAGYTF

V gene: TRBV7-3
clone size: -
J gene: TRBJ2-1
D gene: -
CDR3 DNA: TGTGCCAGCAGCTTAACGTTAGGGGATCTCTCCTACAATGAGCAGTTCTTC
CDR3 protein: CASSLTLGDLSYNEQFF

V gene: TRBV6-1
clone size: -
J gene: TRBJ2-4
D gene: -
CDR3 DNA: TGTGCCAGCAGTGAAGGTCTAGACCCAATAGCCAAAAACATTCAGTACTTC
CDR3 protein: CASSEGLDPIAKNIQYF

V gene: TRBV7-2
clone size: -
J gene: TRBJ2-7
D gene: -
CDR3 DNA: TGTGCCAGCACCTTCCGGGCCAGCGGAAACGAGCAGTACTTC
CDR3 protein: CASTFRASGNEQYF

V gene: TRBV5-8
clone size: -
J gene: TRBJ2-3
D gene: -
CDR3 DNA: TGTGCCAGCAGCCCCCGGGGGACGCAGTATTTT
CDR3 protein: CASSPRGTQYF

V gene: TRBV6-5
clone size: -
J gene: TRBJ1-1
D gene: TRBD1
CDR3 DNA: TGTGCCAGCAAAAGAGACAGGGCAGGCACTGAAGCTTTCTTT
CDR3 protein: CASKRDRAGTEAFF

V gene: TRBV5-4
clone size: few
J gene: TRBJ2-5
D gene: -
CDR3 DNA: TGTGCCAGCAGCTTGAGTATAGAGTCACAAGAGACCCAGTACTTC
CDR3 protein: CASSLSIESQETQYF

V gene: TRBV5-1
clone size: -
J gene: TRBJ1-1
D gene: -
CDR3 DNA: TGCGCCAGCTCAGAGGGACTTCTGAACACTGAAGCTTTCTTT
CDR3 protein: CASSEGLLNTEAFF

V gene: TRBV29-1
clone size: -
J gene: TRBJ1-1
D gene: TRBD1
CDR3 DNA: TGCAGCGCTCTGAACCTGCCGGGACAGGGGGCGAGAACTGAAGCTTTCTTT
CDR3 protein: CSALNLPGQGARTEAFF

V gene: TRBV6-5
clone size: -
J gene: TRBJ1-1
D gene: -
CDR3 DNA: TGTGCCAGCAGTTACCAGACAGGGAACACTGAAGCTTTCTTT
CDR3 protein: CASSYQTGNTEAFF

V gene: TRBV25-1
clone size: once
J gene: TRBJ2-5
D gene: -
CDR3 DNA: TGTGCCAGCCTCCAAGAGACCCAGTACTTC
CDR3 protein: CASLQETQYF

V gene: TRBV5-1
clone size: few
J gene: TRBJ1-2
D gene: -
CDR3 DNA: TGCGCCAGCAGCCTGGAACAGGGAGATGGCTACACCTTC
CDR3 protein: CASSLEQGDGYTF

V gene: TRBV6-2/TRBV6-3
clone size: once
J gene: TRBJ2-7
D gene: -
CDR3 DNA: TGTGCCAGCAGTGATGACTGGTTCTACGAGCAGTACTTC
CDR3 protein: CASSDDWFYEQYF

V gene: TRBV5-1
clone size: -
J gene: TRBJ1-3
D gene: -
CDR3 DNA: TGCGCCAGCCGGCAGGGTTTATCTGGAAACACCATATATTTT
CDR3 protein: CASRQGLSGNTIYF

V gene: TRBV20-1
clone size: -
J gene: TRBJ2-3
D gene: -
CDR3 DNA: TGCAGTGCTAGTATAGTGGCAGATACGCAGTATTTT
CDR3 protein: CSASIVADTQYF

V gene: TRBV10-3
clone size: -
J gene: TRBJ1-1
D gene: -
CDR3 DNA: TGTGCCATCAGTGAAGTTCGAGGGAACACTGAAGCTTTCTTT
CDR3 protein: CAISEVRGNTEAFF

V gene: TRBV2
clone size: -
J gene: TRBJ2-3
D gene: TRBD2
CDR3 DNA: TGTGCCAGCACAGGGACTAGCGGGGGGCGAACGCAGTATTTT
CDR3 protein: CASTGTSGGRTQYF

V gene: TRBV7-2
clone size: -
J gene: TRBJ2-4
D gene: -
CDR3 DNA: TGTGCCAGCAGCGAGCCAGGACAGCGCCTAGCCAAAAACATTCAGTACTTC
CDR3 protein: CASSEPGQRLAKNIQYF

V gene: TRBV11-3
clone size: -
J gene: TRBJ1-1
D gene: TRBD1
CDR3 DNA: TGTGCCAGCAGCCCAGGGACAGCCCAAACACCTTTCTTT
CDR3 protein: CASSPGTAQTPFF

V gene: TRBV7-7
clone size: -
J gene: TRBJ2-2
D gene: -
CDR3 DNA: TGTGCCAGCAGCCCCGTCAACACCGGGGAGCTGTTTTTT
CDR3 protein: CASSPVNTGELFF

V gene: TRBV3-1/TRBV3-2
clone size: -
J gene: TRBJ2-3
D gene: -
CDR3 DNA: TGTGCCAGCAGCCAAGAGAACGGGACAATCACAGATACGCAGTATTTT
CDR3 protein: CASSQENGTITDTQYF

V gene: TRBV24-1
clone size: -
J gene: TRBJ1-3
D gene: TRBD1
CDR3 DNA: TGTGCCACGGGCAGGGGGCTCGGAAACACCATATATTTT
CDR3 protein: CATGRGLGNTIYF

V gene: TRBV5-6
clone size: -
J gene: TRBJ1-2
D gene: -
CDR3 DNA: TGTGCCAGCAGCTTGAATGGGCAAAGCGGCTATGGCTACACCTTC
CDR3 protein: CASSLNGQSGYGYTF

V gene: TRBV12-5
clone size: -
J gene: TRBJ1-5
D gene: -
CDR3 DNA: TGTGCTAGTGCCCCAGATCAGGGAGGAAGCAATCAGCCCCAGCATTTT
CDR3 protein: CASAPDQGGSNQPQHF

V gene: TRBV10-3
clone size: -
J gene: TRBJ2-5
D gene: -
CDR3 DNA: TGTGCCATCAGTGAGTCGCAGGTGGGAGAGACCCAGTACTTC
CDR3 protein: CAISESQVGETQYF

V gene: TRBV27
clone size: -
J gene: TRBJ2-7
D gene: -
CDR3 DNA: TGTGCCAGCAGTTTATCCGCAGGGGGGTTCTCCTACGAGCAGTACTTC
CDR3 protein: CASSLSAGGFSYEQYF

V gene: TRBV6-5
clone size: -
J gene: TRBJ1-1
D gene: -
CDR3 DNA: TGTGCCAGCAGTTACCGGGGAGAGAACACTGAAGCTTTCTTT
CDR3 protein: CASSYRGENTEAFF

V gene: TRBV2
clone size: -
J gene: TRBJ2-1
D gene: -
CDR3 DNA: TGTGCCAGCACCGACCCGGGGGATACACTCAATGAGCAGTTCTTC
CDR3 protein: CASTDPGDTLNEQFF

V gene: TRBV24-1
clone size: -
J gene: TRBJ2-1
D gene: TRBD2
CDR3 DNA: TGTGCCACCAGTGAAACTAGCGGGGGGGCCTACAATGAGCAGTTCTTC
CDR3 protein: CATSETSGGAYNEQFF

V gene: TRBV7-9
clone size: -
J gene: TRBJ1-2
D gene: TRBD1
CDR3 DNA: TGTGCCAGCAGCTCCCGTAGAGGGGGCTTTGGCTACACCTTC
CDR3 protein: CASSSRRGGFGYTF

V gene: TRBV2
clone size: -
J gene: TRBJ2-5
D gene: -
CDR3 DNA: TGTGCCAGCAGTGAGGACTACAGTCAAGAGACCCAGTACTTC
CDR3 protein: CASSEDYSQETQYF

V gene: TRBV9
clone size: -
J gene: TRBJ2-1
D gene: TRBD2
CDR3 DNA: TGTGCCAGCAGCCTCGGCGGGGGGCGTTTCAATGAGCAGTTCTTC
CDR3 protein: CASSLGGGRFNEQFF

V gene: TRBV12-5
clone size: -
J gene: TRBJ2-7
D gene: TRBD1
CDR3 DNA: TGTGCTAGTGGTTTGCCTCCCCGACAGGGTGACGAGCAGTACTTC
CDR3 protein: CASGLPPRQGDEQYF

V gene: TRBV10-3
clone size: -
J gene: TRBJ1-2
D gene: TRBD1
CDR3 DNA: TGTGCCGTACAGACAGGGGGGAAAGGCTACACCTTC
CDR3 protein: CAVQTGGKGYTF

V gene: TRBV18
clone size: -
J gene: TRBJ2-3
D gene: -
CDR3 DNA: TGTGCCAGCTCATTAGCCACCGGAGGCTCCACAGATACGCAGTATTTT
CDR3 protein: CASSLATGGSTDTQYF

V gene: TRBV10-3
clone size: -
J gene: TRBJ2-7
D gene: -
CDR3 DNA: TGTGCCACCAGACTCTCTTCATACGAGCAGTACTTC
CDR3 protein: CATRLSSYEQYF

V gene: TRBV2
clone size: few
J gene: TRBJ1-5
D gene: -
CDR3 DNA: TGTGCCAGCAGTACGGACACTCTTCAGCCCCAGCATTTT
CDR3 protein: CASSTDTLQPQHF